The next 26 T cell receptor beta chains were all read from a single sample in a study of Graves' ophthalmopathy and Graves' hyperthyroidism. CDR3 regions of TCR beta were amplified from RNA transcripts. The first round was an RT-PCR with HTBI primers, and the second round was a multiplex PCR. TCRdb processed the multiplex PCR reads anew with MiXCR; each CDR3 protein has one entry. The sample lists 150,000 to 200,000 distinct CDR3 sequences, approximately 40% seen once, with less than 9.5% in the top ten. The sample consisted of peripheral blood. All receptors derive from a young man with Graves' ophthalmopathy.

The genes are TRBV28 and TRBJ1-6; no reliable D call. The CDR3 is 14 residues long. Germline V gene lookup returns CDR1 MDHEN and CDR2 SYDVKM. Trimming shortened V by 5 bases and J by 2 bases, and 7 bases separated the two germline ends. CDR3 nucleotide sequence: TGTGCCAGCAGTCCGCATGCCTATAATTCACCCCTCCACTTT. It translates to CASSPHAYNSPLHF.

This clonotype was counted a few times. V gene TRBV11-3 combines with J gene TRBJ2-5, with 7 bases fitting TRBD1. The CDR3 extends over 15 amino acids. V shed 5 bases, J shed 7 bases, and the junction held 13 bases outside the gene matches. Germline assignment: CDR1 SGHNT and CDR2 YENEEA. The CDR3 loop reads CASSATGDSSATQYF. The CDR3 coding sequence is TGTGCCAGCAGCGCAACCGGGGACAGTTCTGCGACCCAGTACTTC.

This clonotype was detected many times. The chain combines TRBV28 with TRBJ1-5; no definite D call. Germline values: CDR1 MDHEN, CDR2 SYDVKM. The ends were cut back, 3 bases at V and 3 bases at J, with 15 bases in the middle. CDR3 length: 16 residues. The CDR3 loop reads CASSFDPTGLNQPQHF. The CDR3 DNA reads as TGTGCCAGCAGTTTCGACCCGACGGGCCTCAATCAGCCCCAGCATTTT.

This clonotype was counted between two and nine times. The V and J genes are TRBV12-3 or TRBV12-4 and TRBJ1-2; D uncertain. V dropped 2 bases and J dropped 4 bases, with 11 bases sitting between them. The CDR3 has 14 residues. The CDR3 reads CASSLSSSSYGYTF. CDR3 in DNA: TGTGCCAGCAGTTTAAGCAGTAGTTCCTATGGCTACACCTTC.

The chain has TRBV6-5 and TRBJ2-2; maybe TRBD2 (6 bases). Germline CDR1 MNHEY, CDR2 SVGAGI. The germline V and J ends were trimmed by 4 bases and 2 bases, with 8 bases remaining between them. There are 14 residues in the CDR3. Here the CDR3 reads CASSWTINTGELFF. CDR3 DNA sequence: TGTGCCAGCAGTTGGACTATTAACACCGGGGAGCTGTTTTTT.

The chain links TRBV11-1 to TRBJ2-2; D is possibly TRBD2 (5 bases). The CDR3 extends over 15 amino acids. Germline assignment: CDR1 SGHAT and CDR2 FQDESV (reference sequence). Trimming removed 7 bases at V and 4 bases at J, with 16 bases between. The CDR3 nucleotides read TGTGCCAGCACCGCCACTAGAAGCTTCACCGGGGAGCTGTTTTTT. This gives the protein CASTATRSFTGELFF.

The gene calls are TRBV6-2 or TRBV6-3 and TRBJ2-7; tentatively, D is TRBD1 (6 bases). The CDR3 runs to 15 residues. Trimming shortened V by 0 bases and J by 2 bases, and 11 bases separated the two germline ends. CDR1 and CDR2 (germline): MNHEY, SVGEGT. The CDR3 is CASSYSRDNTYEQYF. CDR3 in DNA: TGTGCCAGCAGTTACTCGAGGGACAACACCTACGAGCAGTACTTC.

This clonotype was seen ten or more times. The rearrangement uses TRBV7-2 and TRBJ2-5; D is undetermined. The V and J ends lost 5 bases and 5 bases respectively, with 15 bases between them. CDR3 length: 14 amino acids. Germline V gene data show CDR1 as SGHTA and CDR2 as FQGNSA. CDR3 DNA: TGTGCCAGCAGCCCGACCCCATCTTCTGAGACCCAGTACTTC. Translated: CASSPTPSSETQYF.

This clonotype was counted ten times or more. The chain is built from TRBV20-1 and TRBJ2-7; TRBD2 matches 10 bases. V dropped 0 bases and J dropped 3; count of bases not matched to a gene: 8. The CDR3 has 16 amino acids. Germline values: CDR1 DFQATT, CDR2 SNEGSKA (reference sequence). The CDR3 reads CSARDLLAGAVYEQYF. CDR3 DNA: TGCAGTGCTAGAGATCTCCTAGCGGGAGCGGTCTACGAGCAGTACTTC.

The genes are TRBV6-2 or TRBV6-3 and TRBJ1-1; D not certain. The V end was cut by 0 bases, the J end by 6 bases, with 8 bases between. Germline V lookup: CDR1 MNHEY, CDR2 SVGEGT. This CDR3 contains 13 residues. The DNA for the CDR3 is TGTGCCAGCAGTTACTCGAGGGCCGCTGAAGCTTTCTTT. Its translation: CASSYSRAAEAFF.

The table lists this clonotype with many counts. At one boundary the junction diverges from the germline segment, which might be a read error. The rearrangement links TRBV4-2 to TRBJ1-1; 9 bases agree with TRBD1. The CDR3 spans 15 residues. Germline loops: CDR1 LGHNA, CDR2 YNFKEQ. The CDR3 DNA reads TGTGCCAACAGCCTCCGGACAGGGGCGAACACTGAAGCTTTCTTT. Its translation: CANSLRTGANTEAFF.

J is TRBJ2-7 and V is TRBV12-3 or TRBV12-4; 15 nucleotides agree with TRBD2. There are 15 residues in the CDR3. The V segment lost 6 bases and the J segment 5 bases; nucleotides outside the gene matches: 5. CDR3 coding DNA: TGTGCCAGCAGCTTGGGACTAGCGGGAGGAAACGAGCAGTACTTC. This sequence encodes CASSLGLAGGNEQYF.

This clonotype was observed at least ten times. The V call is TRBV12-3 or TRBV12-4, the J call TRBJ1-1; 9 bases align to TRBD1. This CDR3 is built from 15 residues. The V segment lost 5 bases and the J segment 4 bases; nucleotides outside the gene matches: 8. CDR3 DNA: TGTGCCAGCAGTAGAGGGACAGGGTTTTCCACTGAAGCTTTCTTT. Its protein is CASSRGTGFSTEAFF.

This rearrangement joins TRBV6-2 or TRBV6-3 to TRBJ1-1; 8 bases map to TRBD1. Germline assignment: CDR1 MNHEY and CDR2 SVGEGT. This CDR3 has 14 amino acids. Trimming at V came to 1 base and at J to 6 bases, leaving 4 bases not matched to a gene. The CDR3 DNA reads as TGTGCCAGCAGTTACTTCGACAGGGGATCTGAAGCTTTCTTT. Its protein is CASSYFDRGSEAFF.

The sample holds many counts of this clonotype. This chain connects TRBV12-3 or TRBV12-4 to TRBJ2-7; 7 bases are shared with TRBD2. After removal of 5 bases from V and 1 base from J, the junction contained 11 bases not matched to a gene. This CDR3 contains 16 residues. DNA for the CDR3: TGTGCCAGCAGTATCGGGAGGCCGGGGTGGTCCTACGAGCAGTACTTC. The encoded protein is CASSIGRPGWSYEQYF.

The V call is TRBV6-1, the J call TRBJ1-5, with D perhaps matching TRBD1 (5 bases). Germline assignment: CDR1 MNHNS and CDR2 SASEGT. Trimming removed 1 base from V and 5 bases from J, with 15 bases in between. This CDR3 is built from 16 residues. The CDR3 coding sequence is TGTGCCAGCAGTGAAGGGGGCCGGCCCTCGGATCAGCCCCAGCATTTT. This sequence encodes CASSEGGRPSDQPQHF.

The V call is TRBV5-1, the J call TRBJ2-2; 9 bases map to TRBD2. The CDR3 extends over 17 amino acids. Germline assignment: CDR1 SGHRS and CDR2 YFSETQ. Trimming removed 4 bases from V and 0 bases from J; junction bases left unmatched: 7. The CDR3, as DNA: TGCGCCAGCAGCCCTCTGACTAGCGGAACGAACACCGGGGAGCTGTTTTTT. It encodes CASSPLTSGTNTGELFF.

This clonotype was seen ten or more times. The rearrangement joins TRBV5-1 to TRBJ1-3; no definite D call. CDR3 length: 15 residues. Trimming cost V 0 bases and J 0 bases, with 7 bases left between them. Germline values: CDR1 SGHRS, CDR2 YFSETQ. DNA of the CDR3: TGCGCCAGCAGCTTGGGAGGCCTCTCTGGAAACACCATATATTTT. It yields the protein CASSLGGLSGNTIYF.

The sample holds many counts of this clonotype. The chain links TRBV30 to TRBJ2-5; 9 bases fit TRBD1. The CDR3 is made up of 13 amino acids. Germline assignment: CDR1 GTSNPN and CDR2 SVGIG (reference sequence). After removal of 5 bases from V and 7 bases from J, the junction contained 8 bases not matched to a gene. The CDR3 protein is CAWAQGAKATQYF. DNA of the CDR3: TGTGCCTGGGCACAGGGGGCGAAGGCGACCCAGTACTTC. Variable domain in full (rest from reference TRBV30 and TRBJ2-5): SQTIHQWPATLVQPVGSPLSLECTVEGTSNPNLYWYRQAAGRGLQLLFYSVGIGQISSEVPQNLSASRPQDRQFILSSKKLLLSDSGFYLCAWAQGAKATQYFGPGTRLLVL.

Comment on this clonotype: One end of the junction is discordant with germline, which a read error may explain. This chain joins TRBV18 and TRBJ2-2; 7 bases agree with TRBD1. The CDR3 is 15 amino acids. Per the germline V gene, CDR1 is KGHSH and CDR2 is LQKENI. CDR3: CASSPRDRATGELFF. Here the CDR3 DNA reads TGTGCCAGCTCACCACGGGACAGAGCCACCGGGGAGCTGTTCTTT.

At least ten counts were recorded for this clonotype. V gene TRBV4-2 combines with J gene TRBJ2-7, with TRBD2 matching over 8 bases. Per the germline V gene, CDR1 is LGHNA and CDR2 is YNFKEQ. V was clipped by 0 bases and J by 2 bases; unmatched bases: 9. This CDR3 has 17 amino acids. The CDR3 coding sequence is TGTGCCAGCAGCCAAGATCGTGTAGCGGGGAATACCTACGAGCAGTACTTC. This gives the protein CASSQDRVAGNTYEQYF.

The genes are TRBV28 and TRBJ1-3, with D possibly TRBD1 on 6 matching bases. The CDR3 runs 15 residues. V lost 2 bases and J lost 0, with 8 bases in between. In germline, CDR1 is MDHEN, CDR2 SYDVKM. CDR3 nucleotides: TGTGCCAGCAGTTTACCGGACAGCTCTGGAAACACCATATATTTT. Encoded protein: CASSLPDSSGNTIYF.

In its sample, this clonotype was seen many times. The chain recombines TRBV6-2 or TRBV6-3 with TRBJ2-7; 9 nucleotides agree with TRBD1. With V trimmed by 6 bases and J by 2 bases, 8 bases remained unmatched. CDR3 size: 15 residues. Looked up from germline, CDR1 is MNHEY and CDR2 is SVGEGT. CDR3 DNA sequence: TGTGCCAGCAGCTCTCACAGGGGGCGACCCTACGAGCAGTACTTC. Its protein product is CASSSHRGRPYEQYF.

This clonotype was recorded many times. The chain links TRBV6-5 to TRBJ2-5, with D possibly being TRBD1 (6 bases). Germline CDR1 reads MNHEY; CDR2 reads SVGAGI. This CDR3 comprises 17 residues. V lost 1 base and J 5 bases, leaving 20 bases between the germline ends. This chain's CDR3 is CASSYFRPSGTSETQYF. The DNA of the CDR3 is TGTGCCAGCAGTTACTTTCGACCCTCCGGGACATCGGAGACCCAGTACTTC.

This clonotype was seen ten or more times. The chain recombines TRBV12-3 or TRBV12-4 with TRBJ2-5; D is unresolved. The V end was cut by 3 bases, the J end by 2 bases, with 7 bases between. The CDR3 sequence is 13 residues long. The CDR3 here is CASSFAAQETQYF. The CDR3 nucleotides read TGTGCCAGCAGTTTTGCAGCACAAGAGACCCAGTACTTC.

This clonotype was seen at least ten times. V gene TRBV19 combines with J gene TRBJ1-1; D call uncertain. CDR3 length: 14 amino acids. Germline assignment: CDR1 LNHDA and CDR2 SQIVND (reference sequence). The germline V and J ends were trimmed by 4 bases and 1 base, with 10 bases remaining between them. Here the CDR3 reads CASSTRTGNTEAFF. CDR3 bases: TGTGCCAGTAGTACCCGGACGGGGAACACTGAAGCTTTCTTT.